This T cell receptor (beta chain) was found in a study of cytomegalovirus exposure and HLA in healthy donors. Overall study findings and caveats: In vitro confirmation showed a few CMV-associated chains to be CMV antigen specific. The classifier, whose performance was assessed in both the original and validation cohorts, reportedly diagnosed cytomegalovirus status with high specificity and sensitivity.

The V gene lost 5 bases and the J gene lost 0 bases, with 18 bases spanning the gap. This CDR3 comprises 17 residues. Germline CDR1 is SGHVS and CDR2 is FNYEAQ. Notes on this clone: Antigen: not known.

Sequencing used immunoSEQ multiplex PCR; TCRdb keeps in-frame clones, though not all of them. Among around 150,000 clones listed, approximately 84% were seen once. The gene calls are TRBV7-6 and TRBJ2-3; a weak D match, TRBD2 (5 bases). The sample consisted of PBMCs. The clonotype was recovered from a man in his thirties or forties in good health and CMV-seropositive. The CDR3 protein is CASSPTRAGSSTDTQYF. In nucleotides, the CDR3 is TGTGCCAGCAGCCCTACAAGGGCGGGCTCTAGCACAGATACGCAGTATTTT.